These 5 T cell receptor beta chains came from one sample sequenced in a study of shared clonotypes between healthy human individuals. The protocol was immunoSEQ multiplex PCR, while the TCRdb copy is restricted to in-frame clones and leaves out a portion. The sample includes roughly 700,000 clones, around two thirds of them seen just once. Specimen: memory CD4+ T cells sorted from blood. Subset: CD45RA-negative fraction. Source of these receptors: a woman aged 25 to 39 in good health.

V usage is TRBV4-1 and J usage is TRBJ1-2; D is undetermined. V lost 2 bases to trimming and J lost 7 bases, with 20 bases between them. The CDR3 is made up of 16 amino acids. CDR1 is MGHRA and CDR2 is YSYEKL in the germline V gene. The chain's CDR3 is CASSQPAQEFGSGYTF. The CDR3, as DNA: TGCGCCAGCAGCCAACCAGCTCAGGAATTCGGCTCTGGCTACACCTTC.

Notes on this clone: Distinct nucleotide sequences in the sample also encode this CDR3. The chain employs TRBV15 and TRBJ2-5; D uncertain. Trimming left V 0 bases short and J 5 bases short, with 10 bases between. CDR1 and CDR2 (germline): LNHNV, YYDKDF (reference sequence). CDR3 size: 14 residues. The CDR3 bases are TGTGCCACCAGCAGAGATAGTGGTCGGGAGACCCAGTACTTC. As protein: CATSRDSGRETQYF.

J is TRBJ1-4 and V is TRBV6-5, with TRBD1 matching 11 bases. Trimming cost V 4 bases and J 8 bases; bases outside gene matches: 6. CDR3 size: 15 residues. Germline V gene lookup returns CDR1 MNHEY and CDR2 SVGAGI. This chain's CDR3 is CASSSGTGGEEKLFF. CDR3 nucleotides: TGTGCCAGCAGTTCAGGGACAGGGGGAGAGGAAAAACTGTTTTTT.

The chain employs TRBV5-1 and TRBJ2-5; D is tentatively TRBD1 or TRBD2 (5 bases each). The CDR3 contains 14 residues. Between the trimmed V and J ends, which lost 4 bases and 4 bases, there was a span of 14 bases. Germline CDR1 reads SGHRS; CDR2 reads YFSETQ. CDR3 in amino acids: CASSQGPGTETQYF. The DNA for the CDR3 is TGCGCCAGCAGCCAAGGTCCCGGGACAGAGACCCAGTACTTC. Supplemented by reference TRBV5-1 and TRBJ2-5, the full variable domain reads KAGVTQTPRYLIKTRGQQVTLSCSPISGHRSVSWYQQTPGQGLQFLFEYFSETQRNKGNFPGRFSGRQFSNSRSEMNVSTLELGDSALYLCASSQGPGTETQYFGPGTRLLVL.

The V call is TRBV5-8, the J call TRBJ1-1, with 7 bases identical to TRBD1. The germline CDR1 and CDR2 sequences are SGHTS and YDEGEE. The ends lost 1 base at V and 0 bases at J; junction bases unmatched: 12. The CDR3 runs 18 residues. CDR3 coding DNA: TGTGCCAGCAGCTTGATTACCGGGACAGACCTCATGAACACTGAAGCTTTCTTT. Protein sequence: CASSLITGTDLMNTEAFF.